Each of the 18 T cell receptor beta chains below was sequenced from the same sample in a study of T cell responses to AZD1222 COVID-19 vaccine. Repertoires were generated with immunoSEQ multiplex PCR, while TCRdb's copy carries only in-frame clones and drops some. In the table there are about 110,000 clones, more than 75% of which are singletons. Here the sequenced sample was peripheral blood, taken 28 days after the second AZD1222 dose. The receptors were gathered from an adult who received the AZD1222 COVID-19 vaccine.

This chain uses TRBV27 with TRBJ2-1; 7 bases are a match to TRBD2. CDR3 size: 17 residues. The ends lost 5 bases at V and 8 bases at J; junction bases unmatched: 18. Per the germline V gene, CDR1 is MNHEY and CDR2 is SMNVEV (reference sequence). CDR3 residues: CASSTRAGRGLLHEQFF. The CDR3 DNA reads TGTGCCAGCAGTACCAGAGCGGGAAGGGGCCTGTTACATGAGCAGTTCTTC.

This chain links TRBV4-1 with TRBJ1-1; TRBD1 might be the D (6 bases). V gave up 5 bases and J gave up 3 bases, with 25 bases separating them. Germline V gene lookup returns CDR1 MGHRA and CDR2 YSYEKL. The CDR3 extends over 18 amino acids. The CDR3 DNA is TGCGCCAGCAGCGCCCGAATAGTAGGGGGGCGCGAGGACACTGAAGCTTTCTTT. The encoded protein is CASSARIVGGREDTEAFF.

The table lists this clone with a few counts. The rearrangement joins TRBV3-1 (or the pseudogene TRBV3-2) to TRBJ2-1; 9 nucleotides agree with TRBD1. The CDR3 has 16 amino acids. With 2 bases clipped from V and 9 bases from J, the junction kept 11 bases outside the gene matches. The germline V gene has CDR1 LGHDT and CDR2 YNNKEL (reference sequence). The CDR3: CASSQNRDREVAEQFF. CDR3 DNA: TGTGCCAGCAGCCAAAACCGGGACAGGGAGGTTGCTGAGCAGTTCTTC.

This clone was seen just once. The rearrangement joins TRBV5-1 to TRBJ2-5; 9 bases fit TRBD2. Germline V gene lookup returns CDR1 SGHRS and CDR2 YFSETQ. The V and J ends lost 3 bases and 5 bases, in that order; junction bases with no gene match: 11. The CDR3 is made up of 16 amino acids. For the CDR3, the DNA is TGCGCCAGCAGCTCGGGGCGCGGGGGGGTTCTGGAGACCCAGTACTTC. It translates to CASSSGRGGVLETQYF.

The chain recombines TRBV5-1 with TRBJ2-1; tentatively, D is TRBD1 or TRBD2 (5 bases each). In germline, CDR1 is SGHRS, CDR2 YFSETQ. V was cut by 4 bases and J by 0 bases, with 8 bases left in between. The CDR3 has 14 amino acids. CDR3 bases: TGCGCCAGCAGCGAGGGGAGCTCCTACAATGAGCAGTTCTTC. It codes for CASSEGSSYNEQFF.

The sample holds one count of this clone. V gene TRBV6-5 combines with J gene TRBJ2-1, with 10 bases identical to TRBD2. V trimming: 6 bases; J trimming: 1 base; junction bases outside the gene matches: 3. In germline, CDR1 is MNHEY, CDR2 SVGAGI. This CDR3 has 15 residues. The CDR3 spells CASSFSGRSYNEQFF. The CDR3 DNA is TGTGCCAGCAGCTTTAGCGGGAGGTCCTACAATGAGCAGTTCTTC.

This clone was counted a single time. The chain joins TRBV2 to TRBJ2-7, with D possibly TRBD1 on 6 matching bases. Trimming removed 6 bases from V and 3 bases from J, with 18 bases in between. Germline V gene data show CDR1 as SNHLY and CDR2 as FYNNEI. This CDR3 has 15 amino acids. This CDR3 reads CASRPTTTGNYEQYF. The CDR3 DNA reads TGTGCCAGCAGGCCCACCACGACAGGAAACTACGAGCAGTACTTC.

This chain uses TRBV24-1 with TRBJ2-1; D may correspond to TRBD1 or TRBD2 (5 bases each). The CDR3 spans 13 residues. Trimming left V 7 bases short and J 9 bases short, with 15 bases between. Germline assignment: CDR1 KGHDR and CDR2 SFDVKD. As DNA, the CDR3 is TGTGCCACCAGCCTAGGGGAGATCCGTGAGCAGTTCTTC. This translates into CATSLGEIREQFF.

V is TRBV11-2 and J is TRBJ1-3; unclear D gene. V was pared by 5 bases and J by 1 base, with 9 bases between. The CDR3 runs to 14 residues. Germline V gives CDR1 SGHAT, CDR2 FQNNGV. This CDR3 is CASSQGGSGNTIYF. The CDR3 DNA reads TGTGCCAGCAGCCAAGGCGGGTCTGGAAACACCATATATTTT.

This chain's CDR3 is CASRKKRDPQYF. In nucleotides, the CDR3 is TGTGCCAGTAGAAAAAAGCGGGATCCTCAGTATTTT. The V call is TRBV19, the J call TRBJ2-3, with 7 positions matching TRBD2. CDR3 length: 12 amino acids. Germline assignment: CDR1 LNHDA and CDR2 SQIVND (reference sequence). V shed 6 bases and J 12 bases; nucleotides not matched to a gene: 9.

The chain has TRBV5-1 and TRBJ2-5, with TRBD1 identical over 8 bases. The length of the CDR3 is 13 residues. Germline CDR1 SGHRS, CDR2 YFSETQ. V lost 4 bases, J lost 6 bases, and 5 bases stayed unmatched. CDR3 amino acids: CASSRGQGKTQYF. Written as DNA, the CDR3 is TGCGCCAGCAGCCGCGGACAGGGAAAGACCCAGTACTTC.

J is TRBJ1-2 and V is TRBV7-2; the match to TRBD1 covers 7 bases. V lost 3 bases to trimming and J lost 7 bases; unmatched junction nucleotides: 8. This CDR3 comprises 14 residues. Germline V gene data show CDR1 as SGHTA and CDR2 as FQGNSA. CDR3 region: CASSFSRGSAGYTF. The CDR3 DNA sequence: TGTGCCAGCAGCTTTAGCAGGGGGTCTGCTGGCTACACCTTC.

The rearrangement uses TRBV5-4 and TRBJ1-2; perhaps TRBD1 as D (6 bases). This CDR3 contains 15 residues. V dropped 0 bases and J dropped 10 bases, with 19 bases sitting between them. Germline assignment: CDR1 SGHNT and CDR2 YYREEE (reference sequence). CDR3 sequence reads: CASSLEPGDPTVYTF. The DNA of the CDR3 is TGTGCCAGCAGCTTGGAACCAGGGGACCCCACCGTCTACACCTTC.

This clone was seen just once. The rearrangement uses TRBV19 and TRBJ1-6; D remains ambiguous. Germline CDR1 is LNHDA and CDR2 is SQIVND (reference sequence). The V end was cut by 3 bases, the J end by 9 bases, with 6 bases between. The CDR3 has 12 amino acids. The CDR3 DNA sequence: TGTGCCAGTAGTATCCCCGGTTCACCCCTCCACTTT. Protein product: CASSIPGSPLHF.

The rearrangement uses TRBV7-8 and TRBJ2-2, with 9 bases that match TRBD2. This CDR3 is 19 amino acids long. Germline-derived CDR1 and CDR2 are SGHVS and FQNEAQ. After removal of 4 bases from V and 6 bases from J, the junction contained 18 bases not matched to a gene. In DNA, the CDR3 is TGTGCCAGCAGCTCCCTCCCCACAACTGGCGGGGGGGCTGCCGGGGAGCTGTTTTTT. Protein product: CASSSLPTTGGGAAGELFF.

This clone was picked up a small number of times. J is TRBJ1-5 and V is TRBV16; D may be TRBD1 (5 bases). Germline-derived CDR1 and CDR2 are KGHSY and FQNENV. The V gene lost 0 bases and the J gene lost 0 bases, with 18 bases spanning the gap. This CDR3 has 19 residues. The DNA for the CDR3 is TGTGCCAGCAGCCAATCGCGGCAGGGTCCCAATTATAGCAATCAGCCCCAGCATTTT. Translated, it gives CASSQSRQGPNYSNQPQHF.

The chain is built from TRBV5-1 and TRBJ2-5, with D tentatively TRBD2 (6 bases). CDR3 length: 15 residues. Trimming removed 4 bases at V and 1 base at J, with 14 bases between. Germline V lookup: CDR1 SGHRS, CDR2 YFSETQ. DNA for the CDR3: TGCGCCAGCAGCGCCCGGAGCGGGCTCCAAGAGACCCAGTACTTC. Amino acids: CASSARSGLQETQYF.

About this clone: This is likely a read error, given that the CDR3 carries no conserved phenylalanine or tryptophan at its end. The DNA is left out, because the CDR3 cannot be placed on it with certainty; the CDR3 is given as TCRdb lists it. The chain couples TRBV3-1 (or the pseudogene TRBV3-2) to TRBJ1-1; TRBD1 is the table's D call, not checked against the DNA. Germline CDR1 reads LGHDT; CDR2 reads YNNKEL (reference sequence). The CDR3 adds up to 11 amino acids, both ends counted. CDR3 sequence: CASSQADRGLK.